This entry lists 30 T cell receptor beta chains sequenced from one sample in a study of cytomegalovirus exposure and HLA in healthy donors. PCR employed 60 Vbeta and 13 Jbeta primers. Assay: immunoSEQ multiplex PCR; the TCRdb copy retains only in-frame clones and omits some. This table holds roughly 180,000 clones, about 80% found once. The sample was PBMCs. These TCRs come from a woman younger than 30 in good health and CMV-seropositive.

The rearrangement links TRBV28 to TRBJ2-5, with TRBD1 as a possible D gene (5 bases). The end of the DNA fits TRBJ2-7 better, so the J call may be wrong. Germline-derived CDR1 and CDR2 are MDHEN and SYDVKM. The CDR3 length is 14 residues. The CDR3 is CASRNQGSVYEQYF. The CDR3 nucleotides are TGTGCCAGCAGGAACCAGGGATCGGTGTACGAGCAGTACTTC.

This chain connects TRBV20-1 to TRBJ2-1; perhaps TRBD1 as D (5 bases). CDR3 size: 11 residues. V was trimmed by 4 bases and J by 11 bases, leaving 12 bases between them. CDR1 is DFQATT and CDR2 is SNEGSKA in the germline V gene (reference sequence). CDR3 DNA sequence: TGCAGTGCTAATTGGGGCGGAAAGCAGTTCTTC. Protein sequence: CSANWGGKQFF.

The rearrangement joins TRBV12-5 to TRBJ1-3; tentative D call: TRBD1 (5 bases). V was cut by 6 bases and J by 0 bases, with 9 bases left in between. CDR1 and CDR2 (germline): LGHNT, FRNRAP. This CDR3 is 14 amino acids long. CDR3 DNA sequence: TGTGCTAGTGGAGATACAGGCTCTGGAAACACCATATATTTT. This gives the protein CASGDTGSGNTIYF.

This clone was detected a few times. CDR3 residues: CASSTRVRTEAFF. The CDR3 bases are TGTGCCAGTAGTACCAGGGTGAGGACTGAAGCTTTCTTT. The chain has TRBV19 and TRBJ1-1; TRBD1 is a possible D gene (5 bases). V lost 4 bases and J 5 bases, leaving 11 bases between the germline ends. Germline V lookup: CDR1 LNHDA, CDR2 SQIVND (reference sequence). CDR3 length: 13 amino acids.

The chain employs TRBV4-3 and TRBJ2-6; TRBD1 matches 8 bases. This CDR3 has 17 amino acids. CDR1 LGHNA and CDR2 YSLEER come from the germline V gene. V shed 3 bases and J 1 base; nucleotides not matched to a gene: 5. The CDR3, as DNA: TGCGCCAGCAGCCAGACAGGGGTGCGGTCTGGGGCCAACGTCCTGACTTTC. Encoded protein: CASSQTGVRSGANVLTF.

A few counts support this clone. In DNA form, the CDR3 reads TGCGCCAGCAGCTTGGCAACAGGGGGAGGAGATACGCAGTATTTT. Its protein product is CASSLATGGGDTQYF. The chain combines TRBV5-1 with TRBJ2-3; 8 nucleotides agree with TRBD1. This CDR3 is 15 amino acids long. V was pared by 0 bases and J by 5 bases, with 5 bases of the junction left unmatched. The germline CDR1 and CDR2 sequences are SGHRS and YFSETQ.

This sequence joins TRBV7-2 and TRBJ2-1; TRBD1 is a possible D gene (5 bases). Trimming stripped 1 base from V and 9 bases from J, with 7 bases between. The germline V gene has CDR1 SGHTA and CDR2 FQGNSA. CDR3 length: 12 residues. This chain's CDR3 is CASSLEGVEQFF. In DNA form, the CDR3 reads TGTGCCAGCAGCTTAGAAGGGGTTGAGCAGTTCTTC.

In its sample, this clone was seen once. The CDR3 loop reads CASSLVTYEQYF. For the CDR3, the DNA is TGTGCCAGCAGCTTAGTTACCTACGAGCAGTACTTC. The gene calls are TRBV7-9 and TRBJ2-7, with D unresolved. The CDR3 is 12 residues long. Germline V CDR1 and CDR2: SEHNR, FQNEAQ (reference sequence). Trimming stripped 1 base from V and 2 bases from J, with 3 bases between.

V usage is TRBV4-1 and J usage is TRBJ2-7, with D perhaps matching TRBD1 (5 bases). The CDR3 is made up of 15 amino acids. Germline assignment: CDR1 MGHRA and CDR2 YSYEKL. Trimming pared 0 bases from V and 6 bases from J, leaving 15 bases between. The CDR3 bases are TGCGCCAGCAGCCAAGAAGGGGTTTGGGGAAGCGAGCAGTACTTC. Its translation: CASSQEGVWGSEQYF.

As for this clone: Compared with germline, one end of the junction differs, possibly owing to a read error. The V call is TRBV4-1, the J call TRBJ2-1; 9 bases agree with TRBD2. The V gene's germline CDR1 is MGHRA and CDR2 YSYEKL. CDR3 length equals 16 residues. The CDR3 sequence is CASNQISGGSYNEQFF. The CDR3 bases are TGCGCCAGCAACCAAATTAGCGGGGGCTCCTACAATGAGCAGTTCTTC.

V is TRBV18 and J is TRBJ2-3, with D possibly TRBD1 on 6 matching bases. Germline-derived CDR1 and CDR2 are KGHSH and LQKENI. The CDR3 loop spans 17 amino acids. The ends were cut back, 2 bases at V and 6 bases at J, with 21 bases in the middle. Here the CDR3 reads CASSPSSATGRVDTQYF. The CDR3 DNA reads TGTGCCAGCTCACCAAGCTCGGCGACAGGACGAGTGGATACGCAGTATTTT.

The chain carries TRBV9 and TRBJ2-1; 9 bases map to TRBD2. V gave up 0 bases and J gave up 3 bases; unmatched junction bases: 4. This CDR3 has 16 amino acids. Germline loops: CDR1 SGDLS, CDR2 YYNGEE. For the CDR3, the DNA is TGTGCCAGCAGCGTAGTCAGTAGCGGGGGCTACAATGAGCAGTTCTTC. Amino acids: CASSVVSSGGYNEQFF.

The chain recombines TRBV6-4 with TRBJ1-1; the D gene is possibly TRBD1 (5 bases). CDR3 size: 13 residues. V lost 4 bases and J 8 bases, leaving 14 bases between the germline ends. Germline V gene data show CDR1 as MRHNA and CDR2 as SNTAGT. The CDR3 spells CASSGGTPPEAFF. In DNA form, the CDR3 reads TGTGCCAGCAGTGGCGGGACCCCTCCCGAAGCTTTCTTT.

The J gene is TRBJ1-1, the V gene TRBV6-1; 7 bases line up with TRBD1. This CDR3 region has 15 residues. The germline CDR1 and CDR2 sequences are MNHNS and SASEGT. V was clipped by 9 bases and J by 0 bases; unmatched bases: 10. CDR3 in DNA: TGTGCCAGTATACAGGGGATCCCCATGAACACTGAAGCTTTCTTT. This encodes CASIQGIPMNTEAFF.

This rearrangement joins TRBV6-1 to TRBJ2-1; 7 nucleotides agree with TRBD2. Trimming cost V 3 bases and J 0 bases; bases outside gene matches: 5. In germline, CDR1 is MNHNS, CDR2 SASEGT. CDR3 length: 16 residues. Here the CDR3 DNA reads TGTGCCAGCAGTGACCCTCCGGGGGGCTCCTACAATGAGCAGTTCTTC. Protein: CASSDPPGGSYNEQFF.

This sequence joins TRBV11-2 and TRBJ2-7; 9 nucleotides match TRBD2. V trimming: 2 bases; J trimming: 2 bases; junction bases outside the gene matches: 4. The CDR3 consists of 15 residues. Germline values: CDR1 SGHAT, CDR2 FQNNGV. Written as DNA, the CDR3 is TGTGCCAGCAGCTTAAGGCGGGGGGGCCCCTACGAGCAGTACTTC. Amino acid sequence: CASSLRRGGPYEQYF.

This clone appeared a single time. This sequence joins TRBV4-1 and TRBJ2-5, with TRBD2 matching over 9 bases. The CDR3 is 16 residues long. Per germline, CDR1 MGHRA and CDR2 YSYEKL. Trimming took 2 bases from V and 6 from J; bases not matched to a gene: 10. Written as DNA, the CDR3 is TGCGCCAGCAGCCAAAGGAGAGGCGGGGGGGGAAAGACCCAGTACTTC. It codes for CASSQRRGGGGKTQYF.

The J gene is TRBJ2-6, the V gene TRBV28; D is ambiguous. V lost 7 bases to trimming and J lost 0 bases, with 10 bases between them. Germline CDR1 is MDHEN and CDR2 is SYDVKM. The CDR3 consists of 15 residues. The CDR3 sequence: CASTSITSGANVLTF. CDR3 bases: TGTGCCAGCACCTCTATTACCTCTGGGGCCAACGTCCTGACTTTC.

The chain uses TRBV30 and TRBJ2-1, with 9 bases that match TRBD2. This CDR3 has 15 residues. J lost 3 bases, V lost 0 bases, and 3 bases had no gene match. CDR1 is GTSNPN and CDR2 is SVGIG in the germline V gene (reference sequence). The CDR3 sequence is CAWSVLRGGYNEQFF. In DNA form, the CDR3 reads TGTGCCTGGAGTGTACTGCGGGGGGGCTACAATGAGCAGTTCTTC.

The V call is TRBV2, the J call TRBJ1-5; D perhaps matches TRBD1 (5 bases). Germline assignment: CDR1 SNHLY and CDR2 FYNNEI. CDR3 size: 15 residues. V was cut by 3 bases and J by 4 bases, with 13 bases left in between. DNA for the CDR3: TGTGCCAGCAGTGAGAGTCTCGGGGGGAATCAGCCCCAGCATTTT. It is translated as CASSESLGGNQPQHF.

The genes are TRBV6-5 and TRBJ2-1, with 10 bases lining up with TRBD1. The junction had 9 bases not matched to a gene; V was cut back by 6 bases and J by 7 bases. The CDR3 contains 15 residues. CDR1 is MNHEY, CDR2 SVGAGI, per germline. The CDR3 sequence: CASSSGTGVGNEQFF. As DNA, the CDR3 is TGTGCCAGCAGCTCCGGGACAGGGGTGGGGAATGAGCAGTTCTTC.

The chain couples TRBV5-4 to TRBJ1-2, with D perhaps TRBD1 (6 bases). Looked up from germline, CDR1 is SGHNT and CDR2 is YYREEE (reference sequence). The germline V and J ends were trimmed by 10 bases and 5 bases, with 15 bases remaining between them. CDR3 size: 12 residues. The CDR3 loop is CAGGRGMYGYTF. The DNA for the CDR3 is TGTGCCGGGGGCAGGGGAATGTATGGCTACACCTTC.

The rearrangement links TRBV25-1 to TRBJ1-2; no definite D call. Germline CDR1 is MGHDK and CDR2 is SYGVNS. The CDR3 spans 13 residues. Trimming took 2 bases from V and 8 from J, leaving 12 bases between them. Here the CDR3 reads CASSEGGNYGYTF. DNA of the CDR3: TGTGCCAGCAGTGAAGGAGGGAATTACGGCTACACCTTC.

The rearrangement uses TRBV28 and TRBJ2-5; D call uncertain. This CDR3 region has 13 residues. V gave up 6 bases and J gave up 3 bases, with 11 bases separating them. The germline gives CDR1 MDHEN, CDR2 SYDVKM. CDR3 protein: CASSRSRKETQYF. The CDR3, as DNA: TGTGCCAGCAGCCGGAGCCGTAAAGAGACCCAGTACTTC.

This clone has just one count. The gene calls are TRBV28 and TRBJ1-6; 8 nucleotides agree with TRBD1. The J segment lost 5 bases and the V segment lost 6 bases, leaving 6 bases of the junction unmatched. The CDR3 contains 15 residues. Germline V gives CDR1 MDHEN, CDR2 SYDVKM. CDR3 residues: CASSSGQGDNSPLHF. DNA of the CDR3: TGTGCCAGCAGCTCAGGACAGGGCGATAATTCACCCCTCCACTTT.

The J gene is TRBJ1-2, the V gene TRBV5-1, with 7 bases lining up with TRBD1. The CDR3 has 14 residues. Trimming removed 4 bases from V and 6 bases from J; junction bases left unmatched: 9. The germline V gene has CDR1 SGHRS and CDR2 YFSETQ. CDR3 in DNA: TGCGCCAGCAGCCAAGTGGCAGGGGGTAATGGCTACACCTTC. It is translated as CASSQVAGGNGYTF.

Only a few counts were recorded for this clone. V usage is TRBV4-2 and J usage is TRBJ1-2; 12 bases are a match to TRBD1. The CDR3 consists of 15 residues. CDR1 is LGHNA, CDR2 YNFKEQ, per germline. The ends lost 1 base at V and 7 bases at J; junction bases unmatched: 4. The CDR3 DNA reads TGTGCCAGCAGCCAAGGGGGACAGGGGGCGTTTGGCTACACCTTC. This encodes CASSQGGQGAFGYTF.

This chain uses TRBV5-1 with TRBJ2-5, with 9 nucleotides matching TRBD2. With V trimmed by 1 base and J by 2 bases, 6 bases remained unmatched. Germline V lookup: CDR1 SGHRS, CDR2 YFSETQ. There are 16 residues in the CDR3. CDR3 coding DNA: TGCGCCAGCAGCTTGCCATCGCGGGGGGGGCAAGAGACCCAGTACTTC. This sequence encodes CASSLPSRGGQETQYF.

The V gene is TRBV5-4, the J gene TRBJ2-7; D is perhaps TRBD1 (7 bases). The CDR3 contains 14 residues. The germline V gene has CDR1 SGHNT and CDR2 YYREEE (reference sequence). With 5 bases removed from V and 5 bases from J, the gap between germline ends came to 17 bases. The CDR3 is CASRVGQEGHEQYV. CDR3 nucleotides: TGTGCCAGCAGGGTAGGACAGGAGGGGCACGAGCAGTACGTC.

V is TRBV7-9 and J is TRBJ2-1, with a weak D call TRBD1 (5 bases). V lost 3 bases to trimming and J lost 7 bases, with 16 bases between them. Germline assignment: CDR1 SEHNR and CDR2 FQNEAQ (reference sequence). This CDR3 spans 15 amino acids. This CDR3 is CASSFLGHWENEQFF. The CDR3 DNA reads as TGTGCCAGCAGCTTCCTAGGACATTGGGAAAATGAGCAGTTCTTC.